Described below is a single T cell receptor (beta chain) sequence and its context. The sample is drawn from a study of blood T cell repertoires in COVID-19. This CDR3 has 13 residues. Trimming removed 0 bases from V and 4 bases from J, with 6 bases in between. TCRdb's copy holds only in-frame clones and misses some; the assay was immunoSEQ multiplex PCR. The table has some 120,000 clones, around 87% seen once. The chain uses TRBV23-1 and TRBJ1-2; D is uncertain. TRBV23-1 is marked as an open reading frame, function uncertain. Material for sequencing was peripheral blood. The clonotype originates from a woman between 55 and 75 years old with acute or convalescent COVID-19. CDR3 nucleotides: TGCGCCAGCAGTCAATCGGTCGGCTATGGCTACACCTTC. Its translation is CASSQSVGYGYTF.